This passage covers 6 T cell receptor beta chains from one sample sequenced in a study of blood T cell repertoires in COVID-19. Profiling relied on immunoSEQ multiplex PCR, and the TCRdb table lists in-frame clones only, not all of them. The profile shows 80,000 to 100,000 clones, about four fifths of them singletons. Sequencing was done on a sample of peripheral blood. Receptors were obtained from a man aged 70 or older with acute or convalescent COVID-19.

The chain has TRBV7-8 and TRBJ1-5; TRBD1 agrees at 8 bases. The CDR3 length is 16 residues. Per the germline V gene, CDR1 is SGHVS and CDR2 is FQNEAQ. The V gene end was trimmed by 5 bases and the J gene end by 3 bases; junction bases not matched to a gene: 9. The CDR3 DNA is TGTGCCAGCAGCGGCCGACAGGGGATGAACAATCAGCCCCAGCATTTT. It translates to CASSGRQGMNNQPQHF.

The table lists this clone with a count of one. The chain is built from TRBV30 and TRBJ2-7, with a tentative D call TRBD1 (5 bases). CDR1 and CDR2 from the germline V gene are GTSNPN and SVGIG (reference sequence). Trimming took 1 base from V and 2 from J, leaving 9 bases between them. The CDR3 runs to 13 residues. The CDR3 DNA sequence: TGTGCCTGGAGTGCTACAGGACCCTACGAGCAGTACTTC. This sequence encodes CAWSATGPYEQYF.

This clone is a singleton in its sample. The chain couples TRBV14 to TRBJ1-4; D is unresolved. CDR3 length: 13 amino acids. V dropped 0 bases and J dropped 7 bases, with 6 bases sitting between them. Germline loops: CDR1 SGHDN, CDR2 FVKESK. CDR3 protein: CASSQDNSEKLFF. DNA for the CDR3: TGTGCCAGCAGCCAAGATAATAGTGAAAAACTGTTTTTT.

V gene TRBV28 combines with J gene TRBJ1-1; possibly TRBD1 for D (5 bases). There are 13 residues in the CDR3. V shed 4 bases and J shed 4 bases, with 10 bases lying between them. CDR1 is MDHEN, CDR2 SYDVKM, per germline. This CDR3 is CASSSPGSTEAFF. In nucleotides, the CDR3 is TGTGCCAGCAGTTCTCCAGGGTCCACTGAAGCTTTCTTT.

This clone was found a few times. This chain links TRBV5-1 with TRBJ2-7; D is ambiguous. With 6 bases removed from V and 0 bases from J, the gap between germline ends came to 16 bases. Germline values: CDR1 SGHRS, CDR2 YFSETQ. The CDR3 is made up of 15 amino acids. CDR3 protein: CASKSQPMSSYEQYF. For the CDR3, the DNA is TGCGCCAGCAAATCACAGCCTATGAGCTCCTACGAGCAGTACTTC. The variable domain in full, with the rest retrieved from reference TRBV5-1 and TRBJ2-7, is KAGVTQTPRYLIKTRGQQVTLSCSPISGHRSVSWYQQTPGQGLQFLFEYFSETQRNKGNFPGRFSGRQFSNSRSEMNVSTLELGDSALYLCASKSQPMSSYEQYFGPGTRLTVT.

The chain is built from TRBV19 and TRBJ1-2; 7 positions match TRBD1. CDR1 and CDR2 from the germline V gene are LNHDA and SQIVND (reference sequence). This CDR3 comprises 12 residues. Trimming cost V 4 bases and J 8 bases; bases outside gene matches: 4. In DNA form, the CDR3 reads TGTGCCAGTAGTACACGACAGGGAGGCTACACCTTC. Its protein product is CASSTRQGGYTF.